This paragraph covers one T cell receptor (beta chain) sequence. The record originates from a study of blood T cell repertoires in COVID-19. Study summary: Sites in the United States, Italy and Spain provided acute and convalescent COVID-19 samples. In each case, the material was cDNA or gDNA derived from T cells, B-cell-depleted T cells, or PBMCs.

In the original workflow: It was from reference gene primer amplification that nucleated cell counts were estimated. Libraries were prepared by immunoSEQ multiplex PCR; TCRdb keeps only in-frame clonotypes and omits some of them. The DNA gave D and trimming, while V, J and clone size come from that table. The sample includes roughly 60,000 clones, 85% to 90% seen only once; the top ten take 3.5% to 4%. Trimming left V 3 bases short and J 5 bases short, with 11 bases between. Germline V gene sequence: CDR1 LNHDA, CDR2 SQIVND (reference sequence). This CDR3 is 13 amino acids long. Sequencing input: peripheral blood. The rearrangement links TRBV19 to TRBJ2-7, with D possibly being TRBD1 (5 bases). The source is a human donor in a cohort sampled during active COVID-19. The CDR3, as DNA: TGTGCCAGTAGTATGACAGATCTAGACGAGCAGTACTTC. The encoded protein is CASSMTDLDEQYF.